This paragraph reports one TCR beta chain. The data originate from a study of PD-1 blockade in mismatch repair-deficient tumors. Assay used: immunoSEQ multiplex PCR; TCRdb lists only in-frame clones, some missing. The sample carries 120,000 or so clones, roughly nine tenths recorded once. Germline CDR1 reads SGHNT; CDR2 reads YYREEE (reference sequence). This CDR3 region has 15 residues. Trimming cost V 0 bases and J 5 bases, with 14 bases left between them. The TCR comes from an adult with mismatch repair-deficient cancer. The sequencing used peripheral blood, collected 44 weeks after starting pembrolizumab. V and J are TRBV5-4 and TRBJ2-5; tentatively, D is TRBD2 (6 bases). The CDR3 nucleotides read TGTGCCAGCAGCTTGGAGCCGACTGGAGGGGAGACCCAGTACTTC. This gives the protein CASSLEPTGGETQYF.